This T cell receptor (beta chain) is from a study of blood T cell repertoires in COVID-19. Germline CDR1 and CDR2: SGHAT and FQNNGV. The V and J ends lost 5 bases and 10 bases, in that order; junction bases with no gene match: 12. The CDR3 loop spans 15 amino acids. Method: immunoSEQ multiplex PCR; TCRdb's copy keeps in-frame clones and lacks some. The sample holds 27,000 or so clones, about 86% seen once. This TCR was sampled from a human donor in a cohort sampled during active COVID-19. The chain links TRBV11-2 to TRBJ1-4; 8 nucleotides agree with TRBD1. The sample taken for sequencing was peripheral blood. The CDR3 loop is CASSPSRTGKGKLFF. In nucleotides, the CDR3 is TGTGCCAGCAGCCCCAGTAGGACAGGGAAGGGAAAACTGTTTTTT.